This paragraph covers one TCR beta chain sequence. This clonotype was counted ten times or more. Its cognate antigen has yet to be identified. Base-call qualities are not available, and no considerably larger clone is one nucleotide away. The CDR3 has 15 amino acids, counting the end cysteine and phenylalanine. The sequence is cut down to CDR3 DNA, 45 bases in frame from base 1. Taken from the germline V gene (reference sequence), the CDR1 and CDR2 loops are DFQATT and SNEGSKA. Trimmed from V: 3 bases; trimmed from J: 4 bases; junction bases lacking a gene match: 12. This entry comes from a study of early T cells in non-severe SARS-CoV-2 infection (dated by TCRdb to about 2021). About the investigation overall: Bulk RNA from unsorted whole blood was used for TCR sequencing, so alpha and beta chains could not be paired.

Library method: 5' RACE. Sequencing took place on a NextSeq 500. To correct for sequencing error and PCR bias, the TCR library protocol tagged individual cDNA molecules with unique molecular identifiers. TCR alpha and beta chains were both sequenced, and the abundances of alpha and beta sequences in each sample were closely correlated with each other. Processing in the source paper ran as follows. Decombinator V4 was used to annotate TCR sequences for V gene, J gene and CDR3. TCRs were defined as expanded if a significant change between any two time points was detected under a Poisson model with p below 0.0001. TCR abundances were normalised to the total number of TCRs sequenced in each sample and reported as counts per million. TRAV1-2 paired with TRAJ12, TRAJ20 or TRAJ33 defined MAIT TCRs, while TRAV10 paired with TRAJ18 defined iNKT TCRs. A search of VDJdb, accessed on 1 November 2021, was run for TCRs annotated to CMV, EBV and SARS-CoV-2, with TCRs annotated for multiple antigens excluded. TCRdb trimmed public reads at Q25 via fastp, called clones via MiXCR and kept in-frame beta chains. Here each entry gathers all rows of one CDR3 protein and keeps the most common genes and DNA. The V and J calls and clone size are TCRdb's, not the authors'. The table for this sample lists almost 30,000 distinct CDR3 sequences; 5.5% to 6.5% of them were counted only once. The ten top clones hold approximately 5.7% of the sample.

Results the study describes overall, beyond this receptor: VDJdb matching was skewed toward anti-spike CD8 responses and likely underestimated virus-specific expansions by missing private and CD4 specificities.

This was a case-control study nested in a cohort of healthcare workers in London, UK, who had nasopharyngeal swab PCR tests and blood samples taken every week. Healthcare workers were recruited between 23 and 31 March 2020, during the week of the UK lockdown, and were followed weekly for up to roughly 16 weeks. Here the chain combines TRBV20-1 and TRBJ2-7; 7 middle bases align to TRBD1. Sequenced input: whole blood. This TCR came from an adult who was a healthcare worker with PCR-confirmed SARS-CoV-2 infection or an uninfected control (not recorded which). The nucleotides read TGCAGTGCTAGGCACTACGGGACAGCAATATACGAGCAGTACTTC. This yields the protein CSARHYGTAIYEQYF.